The rows below give T cell receptor beta chains drawn from one sample of a study of shared clonotypes between healthy human individuals. Sequenced by immunoSEQ multiplex PCR; TCRdb stores in-frame clones only, minus some. The sample records approximately 720,000 clones, about 78% being singletons. The sequencing input was memory CD4+ T cells sorted from blood. The receptors shown here come from a woman in her twenties or thirties in good health. Each CDR3 is given with its conserved first and last residue. The order of the fields is D gene, clone size, CDR3 length, V gene, J gene, CDR3 DNA, CDR3 protein. D genes are given only for firm matches. The size field is filled for only some rows; it gives once, few, many or a size class.

NA	NA	14	TRBV6-5	TRBJ1-2	TGTGCCAGCAGCCCCGGGACGATAAGTTATGGCTACACCTTC	CASSPGTISYGYTF
NA	once	15	TRBV19	TRBJ2-7	TGTGCCAGTAGTATAGTTGCGGGAAGCTCCTACGAGCAGTACTTC	CASSIVAGSSYEQYF
NA	once	12	TRBV11-3	TRBJ1-2	TGTGCCAGCAGCTCGGTTAACTATGGCTACACCTTC	CASSSVNYGYTF
NA	once	19	TRBV30	TRBJ2-2	TGTGCCTGGAGGGGTTTTGCCCACGGGGGCGGGGGAAACACCGGGGAGCTGTTTTTT	CAWRGFAHGGGGNTGELFF
TRBD2	NA	14	TRBV29-1	TRBJ2-5	TGCAGCGTCCGGCGGGGGAGCGGGAGTGAGACCCAGTACTTC	CSVRRGSGSETQYF
NA	NA	14	TRBV11-2	TRBJ2-2	TGTGCCAGCAGCTTACTTCGGACGACCGGGGAGCTGTTTTTT	CASSLLRTTGELFF
TRBD2	NA	14	TRBV6-6	TRBJ2-7	TGTGCCAGCAGGAGCGGGGGACCCGGCTACGAGCAGTACTTC	CASRSGGPGYEQYF
NA	NA	13	TRBV18	TRBJ1-1	TGTGCCAGCTCGGCAGGAGGGAACACTGAAGCTTTCTTT	CASSAGGNTEAFF
NA	NA	14	TRBV28	TRBJ1-2	TGTGCCAGCAGTTTAATTACGGCAGTTAAAGGCTACACCTTC	CASSLITAVKGYTF
NA	NA	15	TRBV21-1	TRBJ1-2	TGTGCCAGCAGCAAGGGACAGGAGAGGAACTATGGCTACACCTTC	CASSKGQERNYGYTF
TRBD1	NA	15	TRBV2	TRBJ2-2	TGTGCCAGCAGTGAACGGACAGGTTTGGCCGGGGAGCTGTTTTTT	CASSERTGLAGELFF
NA	NA	13	TRBV19	TRBJ1-1	TGTGCCAGCCAGGGAGGCATGAACACTGAAGCTTTCTTT	CASQGGMNTEAFF
NA	NA	13	TRBV19	TRBJ1-2	TGTGCCAGTAGCGAAGGGGGAAACTATGGCTACACCTTC	CASSEGGNYGYTF
NA	NA	14	TRBV19	TRBJ2-2	TGTGCCAGTATTGGGTCCCCGAACACCGGGGAGCTGTTTTTT	CASIGSPNTGELFF
NA	NA	12	TRBV27	TRBJ2-1	TGTGCCAGCAGACAAAATTACAATGAGCAGTTCTTC	CASRQNYNEQFF
NA	NA	13	TRBV9	TRBJ2-7	TGTGCCAGCAGCGTATTGTCCTCTAGCGAGCAGTACTTC	CASSVLSSSEQYF
NA	NA	16	TRBV5-6	TRBJ2-3	TGTGCCAGCAGCTTGTCCGCCGTTGGCATTCAGGATACGCAGTATTTT	CASSLSAVGIQDTQYF